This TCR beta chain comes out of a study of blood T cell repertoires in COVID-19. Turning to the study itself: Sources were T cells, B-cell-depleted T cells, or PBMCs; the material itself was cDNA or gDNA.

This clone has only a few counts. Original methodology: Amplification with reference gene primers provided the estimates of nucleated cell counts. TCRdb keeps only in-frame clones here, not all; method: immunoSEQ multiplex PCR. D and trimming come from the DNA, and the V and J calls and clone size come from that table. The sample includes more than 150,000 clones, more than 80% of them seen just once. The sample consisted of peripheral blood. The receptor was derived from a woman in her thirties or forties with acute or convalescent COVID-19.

CDR3 nucleotide sequence: TGTGCCAGCAGCCCTTCCACGACTAGCGGTCACTACGAGCAGTACTTC. It codes for CASSPSTTSGHYEQYF. The chain carries TRBV4-2 and TRBJ2-7; 9 nucleotides agree with TRBD2. The germline CDR1 and CDR2 sequences are LGHNA and YNFKEQ. The junction had 10 bases not matched to a gene; V was cut back by 4 bases and J by 3 bases. The CDR3 totals 16 residues.